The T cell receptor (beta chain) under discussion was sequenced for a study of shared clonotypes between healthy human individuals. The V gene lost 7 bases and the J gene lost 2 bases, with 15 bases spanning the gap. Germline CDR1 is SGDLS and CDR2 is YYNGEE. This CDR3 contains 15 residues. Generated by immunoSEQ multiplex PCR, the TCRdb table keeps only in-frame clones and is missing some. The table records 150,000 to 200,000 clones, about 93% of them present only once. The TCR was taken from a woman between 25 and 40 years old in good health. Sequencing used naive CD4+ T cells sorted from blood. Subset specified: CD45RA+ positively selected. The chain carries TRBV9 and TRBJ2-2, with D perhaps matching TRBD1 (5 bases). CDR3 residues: CASRPTDLNTGELFF. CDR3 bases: TGTGCCAGCCGACCGACAGACCTTAACACCGGGGAGCTGTTTTTT.